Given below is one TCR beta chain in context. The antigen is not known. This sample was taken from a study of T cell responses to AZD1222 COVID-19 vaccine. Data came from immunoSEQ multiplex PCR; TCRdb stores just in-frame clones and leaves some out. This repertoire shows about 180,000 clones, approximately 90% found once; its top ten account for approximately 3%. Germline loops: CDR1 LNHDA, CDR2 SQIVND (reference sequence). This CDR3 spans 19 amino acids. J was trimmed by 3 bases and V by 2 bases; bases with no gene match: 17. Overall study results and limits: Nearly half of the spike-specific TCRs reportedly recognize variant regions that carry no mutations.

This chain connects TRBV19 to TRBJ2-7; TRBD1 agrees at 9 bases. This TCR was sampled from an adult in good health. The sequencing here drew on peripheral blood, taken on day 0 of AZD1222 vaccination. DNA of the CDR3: TGTGCCAGTAGTATAAAGATCAGCCTTCTTCGGGACAGGGACTACGAGCAGTACTTC. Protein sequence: CASSIKISLLRDRDYEQYF. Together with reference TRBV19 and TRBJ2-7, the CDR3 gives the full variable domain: DGGITQSPKYLFRKEGQNVTLSCEQNLNHDAMYWYRQDPGQGLRLIYYSQIVNDFQKGDIAEGYSVSREKKESFPLTVTSAQKNPTAFYLCASSIKISLLRDRDYEQYFGPGTRLTVT.